This T cell receptor beta chain emerged from a study of human T cells and chemical hapten exposure. The CDR3 length is 13 residues. The ends were cut back, 0 bases at V and 4 bases at J, with 5 bases in the middle. CDR1 and CDR2 from the germline V gene are LNHNV and YYDKDF (reference sequence). The library tagged individual cDNA molecules with unique molecular identifiers. TCRdb fed the RACE reads into MiXCR, producing one record per CDR3 protein. The sample includes approximately 350,000 distinct CDR3 sequences, over 6% of them seen just once. The study, taken as a whole, reports: While controls formed fewer of them, expanded TCRs formed significantly more large CDR3 similarity clusters. TCRs whose frequency exceeded 1 in 1000 remained the same following DPC sensitization. There was alopecia in the donors, so their immune response may differ from that of healthy people.

Sample time point: patch test 2, 6 weeks after DPC sensitization. The treatment was: therapeutic diphenylcyclopropenone sensitization with weekly scalp DPC. This clonotype was found a few times. Its antigen is still unknown. The TCR was taken from a woman younger than 30 with alopecia areata. Some clones in this sample may be carry-over from other donors' samples. This chain connects TRBV15 to TRBJ2-3; D remains ambiguous. This material consisted of whole blood, taken in connection with sensitization to the hapten diphenylcyclopropenone (DPC). In nucleotides, the CDR3 is TGTGCCACCAGCAGAGATGGACCAGATACGCAGTATTTT. The encoded protein is CATSRDGPDTQYF.